The 19 T cell receptor beta chains below all came from one sample that was sequenced in a study of identical twins. In TCRdb, the 5' RACE reads were re-called with MiXCR into one record per CDR3 protein. The sample includes about 700,000 distinct CDR3 sequences, over 8.5% of them seen just once. The sample was also reused in another study, on yellow fever vaccine responses in identical twins.

Sequenced sample: PBMCs. The source is a woman younger than 35 in good health.

This clonotype was found a few times. The V gene is TRBV4-3, the J gene TRBJ2-5, with D possibly being TRBD1 (5 bases). The CDR3 runs to 16 residues. The germline gives CDR1 LGHNA, CDR2 YSLEER. V lost 0 bases to trimming and J lost 2 bases, with 13 bases between them. CDR3 amino acids: CASSQDYGRAQETQYF. CDR3 bases: TGCGCCAGCAGCCAAGATTATGGCAGGGCACAAGAGACCCAGTACTTC.

The CDR3 sequence: CASRWGGDTQYF. The DNA for the CDR3 is TGTGCCAGCAGGTGGGGGGGGGATACGCAGTATTTT. The V call is TRBV28, the J call TRBJ2-3; 7 bases are a match to TRBD2. Trimming at V came to 6 bases and at J to 6 bases, leaving 3 bases not matched to a gene. The CDR3 is 12 residues long. Germline V gene sequence: CDR1 MDHEN, CDR2 SYDVKM.

The chain couples TRBV12-3 or TRBV12-4 to TRBJ2-5; TRBD2 is a possible D gene (6 bases). This CDR3 spans 14 amino acids. V lost 8 bases and J 1 base, leaving 14 bases between the germline ends. The CDR3 DNA is TGTGCCAGCGCAATAGCGGACGGCCAAGAGACCCAGTACTTC. Translating it yields CASAIADGQETQYF.

This clonotype was observed at least ten times. The rearrangement uses TRBV10-2 and TRBJ1-3, with no clear D. This CDR3 comprises 13 residues. V lost 5 bases to trimming and J lost 0 bases, with 5 bases between them. The germline V gene encodes CDR1 WSHSY and CDR2 SAAADI. The CDR3 here is CASSTGSGNTIYF. The DNA of the CDR3 is TGCGCCAGCAGTACGGGCTCTGGAAACACCATATATTTT.

The chain combines TRBV24-1 with TRBJ2-7; no definite D call. The germline gives CDR1 KGHDR, CDR2 SFDVKD. The V end was cut by 5 bases, the J end by 0 bases, with 7 bases between. There are 13 residues in the CDR3. CDR3 protein: CATSAAASYEQYF. CDR3 coding DNA: TGTGCCACCAGTGCGGCAGCCTCCTACGAGCAGTACTTC.

This clonotype was seen more than once but under ten times. The chain recombines TRBV6-5 with TRBJ2-3, with TRBD1 as a possible D gene (5 bases). The CDR3 spans 13 residues. Trimming pared 2 bases from V and 5 bases from J, leaving 8 bases between. CDR1 and CDR2 from the germline V gene are MNHEY and SVGAGI. CDR3 coding DNA: TGTGCCAGCAGTTACACCAGGGAAGATACGCAGTATTTT. Protein sequence: CASSYTREDTQYF.

In its sample, this clonotype was seen a few times. The chain employs TRBV5-1 and TRBJ2-3, with 7 bases matching TRBD2. Germline assignment: CDR1 SGHRS and CDR2 YFSETQ. Losses at the gene ends were 4 bases for V and 4 bases for J; bases not matched to a gene: 6. The length of the CDR3 is 14 residues. The CDR3 reads CASSQLAFADTQYF. In DNA, the CDR3 is TGCGCCAGCAGCCAACTAGCGTTCGCAGATACGCAGTATTTT. The whole variable domain, remainder taken from reference TRBV5-1 and TRBJ2-3, is KAGVTQTPRYLIKTRGQQVTLSCSPISGHRSVSWYQQTPGQGLQFLFEYFSETQRNKGNFPGRFSGRQFSNSRSEMNVSTLELGDSALYLCASSQLAFADTQYFGPGTRLTVL.

This clonotype was found many times. The J gene is TRBJ2-3, the V gene TRBV11-3; TRBD1 is a possible D gene (5 bases). This CDR3 contains 15 residues. V was shortened by 4 bases and J by 3 bases, with 14 bases between the two germline ends. Germline CDR1 SGHNT, CDR2 YENEEA. The CDR3 DNA follows: TGTGCCAGCAGCTCAGGGATCTCAGGGACAGATACGCAGTATTTT. Its translation: CASSSGISGTDTQYF.

This clonotype turned up a few times. The chain couples TRBV4-3 to TRBJ2-3; D is uncertain. Between the trimmed V and J ends, which lost 0 bases and 3 bases, there was a span of 13 bases. The germline V gene encodes CDR1 LGHNA and CDR2 YSLEER. This CDR3 contains 16 residues. The CDR3, as DNA: TGCGCCAGCAGCCAAGATCCCGGACCGGGTACAGATACGCAGTATTTT. Translated, it gives CASSQDPGPGTDTQYF.

This chain links TRBV14 with TRBJ2-1, with 9 bases lining up with TRBD2. V trimming: 0 bases; J trimming: 4 bases; junction bases outside the gene matches: 7. The CDR3 is made up of 17 amino acids. Germline V CDR1 and CDR2: SGHDN, FVKESK. The CDR3 bases are TGTGCCAGCAGCCAAGACATGACTCTAGCGGGGTACAATGAGCAGTTCTTC. This gives the protein CASSQDMTLAGYNEQFF. The complete variable domain, with remaining parts taken from reference TRBV14 and TRBJ2-1, reads EAGVTQFPSHSVIEKGQTVTLRCDPISGHDNLYWYRRVMGKEIKFLLHFVKESKQDESGMPNNRFLAERTGGTYSTLKVQPAELEDSGVYFCASSQDMTLAGYNEQFFGPGTRLTVL.

The V and J genes are TRBV20-1 and TRBJ1-1; possibly TRBD1 for D (5 bases). The germline gives CDR1 DFQATT, CDR2 SNEGSKA (reference sequence). The CDR3 is made up of 14 amino acids. Trimming shortened V by 0 bases and J by 5 bases, and 13 bases separated the two germline ends. CDR3 DNA: TGCAGTGCTAGAGATTATAGGGGAGGAACTGAAGCTTTCTTT. The encoded protein is CSARDYRGGTEAFF.

J is TRBJ1-2 and V is TRBV2; D perhaps matches TRBD1 (6 bases). Trimming removed 3 bases at V and 0 bases at J, with 11 bases between. Germline CDR1 and CDR2: SNHLY and FYNNEI. The CDR3 loop spans 15 amino acids. CDR3 in amino acids: CASSDPTGTNYGYTF. The CDR3 coding sequence is TGTGCCAGCAGTGACCCGACAGGCACTAACTATGGCTACACCTTC.

This clonotype occurred a few times. The gene calls are TRBV12-3 or TRBV12-4 and TRBJ1-5; 8 bases agree with TRBD1. V shed 6 bases and J 6 bases; nucleotides not matched to a gene: 7. The CDR3 runs 14 residues. CDR3 amino acids: CASSHGTGTQPQHF. In DNA form, the CDR3 reads TGTGCCAGCAGCCATGGGACAGGCACTCAGCCCCAGCATTTT.

V gene TRBV10-1 combines with J gene TRBJ2-2; 8 nucleotides line up with TRBD1. V shed 8 bases, J shed 7 bases, and the junction held 6 bases outside the gene matches. The CDR3 contains 13 residues. CDR1 is WNHNN, CDR2 SYGVQD, per germline (reference sequence). In nucleotides, the CDR3 is TGCGCCAGCGGCAGGGGGCCGGTCGGGGAGCTGTTTTTT. It specifies CASGRGPVGELFF.

This clonotype was recorded many times. The CDR3 protein is CSVEFREASYEQYF. The CDR3 region has the DNA TGCAGCGTTGAATTCCGGGAGGCCTCCTACGAGCAGTACTTC. The rearrangement joins TRBV29-1 to TRBJ2-7; 7 nucleotides align to TRBD2. This CDR3 region has 14 residues. Germline V gene data show CDR1 as SQVTM and CDR2 as ANQGSEA. After removal of 2 bases from V and 0 bases from J, the junction contained 4 bases not matched to a gene.

V is TRBV5-1 and J is TRBJ2-1; D uncertain. The CDR3 runs to 13 residues. The V end lost 4 bases, the J end lost 5 bases, and 10 bases lay between the germline ends. CDR1 and CDR2 from the germline V gene are SGHRS and YFSETQ. CDR3 coding DNA: TGCGCCAGCAGCACTGACCCTAACAATGAGCAGTTCTTC. Its translation: CASSTDPNNEQFF.

There are many counts of this clonotype. The V call is TRBV12-3 or TRBV12-4, the J call TRBJ2-7; no clear D gene. V lost 2 bases to trimming and J lost 0 bases, with 5 bases between them. The CDR3 loop spans 13 amino acids. The DNA of the CDR3 is TGTGCCAGCAGTTTACAGGCCTCCTACGAGCAGTACTTC. It encodes CASSLQASYEQYF.

This clonotype was detected only a few times. V usage is TRBV19 and J usage is TRBJ2-7; maybe TRBD1 (5 bases). There are 16 residues in the CDR3. Trimming shortened V by 1 base and J by 0 bases, and 13 bases separated the two germline ends. Germline-derived CDR1 and CDR2 are LNHDA and SQIVND (reference sequence). CDR3: CASSIVSRASSYEQYF. The CDR3 DNA follows: TGTGCCAGTAGTATAGTAAGCAGGGCCAGCTCCTACGAGCAGTACTTC.

This clonotype has ten or more counts. The chain employs TRBV4-3 and TRBJ2-7; 7 bases align to TRBD1. V trimming: 2 bases; J trimming: 4 bases; junction bases outside the gene matches: 8. The CDR3 totals 15 residues. Germline lookup yields CDR1 LGHNA and CDR2 YSLEER. The CDR3 spells CASSQNRDRGYEQYF. The CDR3 DNA sequence: TGCGCCAGCAGCCAAAACCGGGACAGAGGATACGAGCAGTACTTC.